What follows is one T cell receptor beta chain and its context. This sample was included in a study of immune evolution from preneoplasia to lung adenocarcinoma. Between the mid-2010s and the late 2010s, patients underwent resection in Japan or China. The CDR3 runs to 15 residues. Germline CDR1 is LGHNA and CDR2 is YNFKEQ. The V segment lost 0 bases and the J segment 1 base; nucleotides outside the gene matches: 2. The protocol was immunoSEQ multiplex PCR, while the TCRdb copy is restricted to in-frame clones and leaves out a portion. The top ten hold approximately 19% of the sample, which has around 3,800 clones, roughly 77% seen once.

Material: FFPE minimally invasive lung adenocarcinoma tissue. The TCR comes from a person between 60 and 80 years old with lung adenocarcinoma. The rearrangement joins TRBV4-2 to TRBJ2-7; 8 nucleotides align to TRBD2. The CDR3 nucleotides read TGTGCCAGCAGCCAAGACACTAGCGGATCCTACGAGCAGTACTTC. Encoded protein: CASSQDTSGSYEQYF.